This T cell receptor beta chain was captured by sequencing in a study of cytomegalovirus exposure and HLA in healthy donors. Study-level points and caveats: Sequencing likely produced, as an artifact, a cluster of highly shared sequence variants. Analyses of presence/absence relied on an assumption of roughly uniform sequencing depth across donors. Later analysis suggested most CMV-associated TCR beta chains were HLA-restricted.

A multiplex PCR was run with 60 Vbeta primers and 13 Jbeta primers. Produced via immunoSEQ multiplex PCR; TCRdb's table is partial and in-frame only. The sample includes tens of thousands of clones, roughly 80% of them seen just once. A note on this clone: Its cognate antigen is unknown.

V lost 8 bases to trimming and J lost 7 bases; unmatched junction nucleotides: 8. This CDR3 has 14 amino acids. Looked up from germline, CDR1 is LNHNV and CDR2 is YYDKDF (reference sequence). The material sequenced was PBMCs. The genes are TRBV15 and TRBJ2-2; 9 nucleotides agree with TRBD2. The sequence was obtained from a man aged 50 to 60 in good health and CMV-seropositive. The CDR3 reads CATSAGGPVGELFF. CDR3 bases: TGTGCCACCTCTGCGGGAGGGCCGGTCGGGGAGCTGTTTTTT.